The source of this T cell receptor (beta chain) is a study of cytomegalovirus exposure and HLA in healthy donors. Overall study results and limits: In a later analysis, a genetic analysis reported fewer productive-TCR N-insertions in an Asian-associated ancestry cluster than the cohort average. Most of the CMV-associated TCR beta chains (in a later analysis) appeared to be HLA-restricted. Presence/absence analyses assumed roughly uniform sequencing depth across donors.

The CDR3 is 15 amino acids. Germline V CDR1 and CDR2: LGHNA, YSLEER. As concerns this clone: Its antigen is still unknown. A junction boundary mismatches the germline segment, possibly from a read error.

Amplification used 60 Vbeta primers and 13 Jbeta primers. Assay: immunoSEQ multiplex PCR; the TCRdb copy retains only in-frame clones and omits some. The sample lists roughly 120,000 clones, more than 60% occurring once. V usage is TRBV4-3 and J usage is TRBJ2-2, with a tentative D call TRBD2 (6 bases). The TCR was taken from a middle-aged woman in good health and CMV-seropositive. The sample taken for sequencing was PBMCs. DNA for the CDR3: TGCGCCAGCAGCCAGCTTAAAGACGGGTGGGGGGAACTGTTTTTT. It yields the protein CASSQLKDGWGELFF.